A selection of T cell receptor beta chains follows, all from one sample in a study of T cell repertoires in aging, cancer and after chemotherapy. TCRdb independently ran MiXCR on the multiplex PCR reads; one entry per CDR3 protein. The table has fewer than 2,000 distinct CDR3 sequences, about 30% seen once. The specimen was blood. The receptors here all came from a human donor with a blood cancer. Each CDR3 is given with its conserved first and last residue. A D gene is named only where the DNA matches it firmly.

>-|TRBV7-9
CASSFLAGTEAFF
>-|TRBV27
CASRWGQENTEAFF
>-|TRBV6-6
CASSATGDGQPQHF
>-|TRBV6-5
CASSPPNPRGSNQPQHF
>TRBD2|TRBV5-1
CASSSGGDGLDTDTQYF
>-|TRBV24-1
CATSDGSGRGTQYF
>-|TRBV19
CASLPLPGLPGYTF
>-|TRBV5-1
CASSLGTRTEKLFF
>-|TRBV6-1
CGSSPGTYYGYTF
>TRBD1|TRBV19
CASSNRDRGPDETQYF
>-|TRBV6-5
CASSVDRGKEKLFF
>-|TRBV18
CASSPGAVKGEKLFF
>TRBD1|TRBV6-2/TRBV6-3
CASSYVGTVSDTQYF
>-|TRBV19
CASSIRSGELFF
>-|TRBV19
CASHIPNSGELFF
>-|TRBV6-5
CASSYERGSFREKLFF
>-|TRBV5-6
CASTPGLDQETQYF
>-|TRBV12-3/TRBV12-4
CASSPSDRMNQPQHF
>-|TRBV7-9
CASSPPRVGTEAFF
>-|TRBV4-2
CASRGATTDTQYF
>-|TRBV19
CASSISDSTAYEQYF
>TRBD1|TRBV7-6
CASSLGTGDYGYTF
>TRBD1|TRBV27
CASSLTDRTYGYTF
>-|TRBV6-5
CASSPYGGNQPQHF
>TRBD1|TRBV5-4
CASSVRGGSMNTEAFF